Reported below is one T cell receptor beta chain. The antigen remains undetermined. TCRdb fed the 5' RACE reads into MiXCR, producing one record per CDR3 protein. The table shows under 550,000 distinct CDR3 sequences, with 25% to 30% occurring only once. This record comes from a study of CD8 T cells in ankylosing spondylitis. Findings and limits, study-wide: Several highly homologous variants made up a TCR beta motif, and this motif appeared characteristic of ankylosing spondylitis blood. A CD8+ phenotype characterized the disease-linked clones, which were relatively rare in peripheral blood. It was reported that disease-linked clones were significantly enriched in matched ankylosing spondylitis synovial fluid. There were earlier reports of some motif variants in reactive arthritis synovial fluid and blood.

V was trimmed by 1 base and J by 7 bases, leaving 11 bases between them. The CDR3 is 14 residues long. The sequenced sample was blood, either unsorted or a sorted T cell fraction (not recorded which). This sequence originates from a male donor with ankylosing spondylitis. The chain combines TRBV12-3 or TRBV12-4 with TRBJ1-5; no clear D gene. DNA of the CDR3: TGTGCCAGCAGTTTAGTAGGGTCTCGCCAGCCCCAGCATTTT. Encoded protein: CASSLVGSRQPQHF.